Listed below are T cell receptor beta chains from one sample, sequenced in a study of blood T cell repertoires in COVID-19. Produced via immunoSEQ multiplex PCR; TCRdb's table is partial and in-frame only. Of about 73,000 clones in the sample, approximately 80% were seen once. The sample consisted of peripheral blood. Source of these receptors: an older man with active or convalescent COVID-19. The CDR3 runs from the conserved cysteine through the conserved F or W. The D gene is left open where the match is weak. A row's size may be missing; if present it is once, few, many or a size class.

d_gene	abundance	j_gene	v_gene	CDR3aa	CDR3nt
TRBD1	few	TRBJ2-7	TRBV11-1	CASSLLSGGEQYF	TGTGCCAGCAGCTTATTATCAGGGGGCGAGCAGTACTTC
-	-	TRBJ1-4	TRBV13	CASSARRGFNEKLFF	TGTGCCAGCAGCGCCCGTAGGGGGTTTAATGAAAAACTGTTTTTT
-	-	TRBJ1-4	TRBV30	CASTGPTNEKLFF	TGTGCCTCCACAGGTCCAACTAATGAAAAACTGTTTTTT
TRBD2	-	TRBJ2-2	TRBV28	CASNLAGAPFTGELFF	TGTGCCAGCAACCTAGCGGGGGCACCTTTCACCGGGGAGCTGTTTTTT
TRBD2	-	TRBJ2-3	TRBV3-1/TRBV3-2	CASSHFLSGRADGDTQYF	TGTGCCAGCAGCCATTTCCTTAGCGGGAGGGCGGATGGAGATACGCAGTATTTT
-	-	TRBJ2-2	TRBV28	CASKPGDTGELFF	TGTGCCAGCAAACCGGGGGACACCGGGGAGCTGTTTTTT
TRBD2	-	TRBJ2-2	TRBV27	CASSLRGRNTGELFF	TGTGCCAGCAGTTTACGCGGGAGGAACACCGGGGAGCTGTTTTTT
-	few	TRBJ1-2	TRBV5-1	CASSLSGGEEGYTF	TGCGCCAGCAGCTTGTCGGGGGGCGAGGAAGGCTACACCTTC
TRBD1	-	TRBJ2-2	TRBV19	CASNLGQGASGELFF	TGTGCCAGTAATTTGGGGCAGGGGGCGAGCGGGGAGCTGTTTTTT
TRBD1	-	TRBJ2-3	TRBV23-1	CASSQRTGDTDTQYF	TGCGCCAGCAGTCAGCGGACAGGGGACACAGATACGCAGTATTTT
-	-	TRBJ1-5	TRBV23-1	CASSHQGPQPQHF	TGCGCCAGCAGTCACCAGGGCCCTCAGCCCCAGCATTTT
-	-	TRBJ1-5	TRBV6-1	CASSDQGSGQPQHF	TGTGCCAGCAGTGATCAGGGTTCGGGTCAGCCCCAGCATTTT
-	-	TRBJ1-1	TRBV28	CASSLPGTGNTEAFF	TGTGCCAGCAGCCTCCCGGGAACGGGGAACACTGAAGCTTTCTTT
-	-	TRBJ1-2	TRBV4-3	CASSQEDRLSGGYTF	TGCGCCAGCAGCCAAGAGGACAGATTATCGGGGGGCTACACCTTC
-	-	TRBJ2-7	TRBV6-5	CASKPTELTYEQYF	TGTGCCAGCAAACCGACGGAGCTGACCTACGAGCAGTACTTC
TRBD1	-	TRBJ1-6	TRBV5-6	CASSWGQGASPLHF	TGTGCCAGCAGCTGGGGACAGGGGGCCTCACCCCTCCACTTT